This T cell receptor beta chain derives from a study of regulatory T cells in long-lasting Graves disease. Time point given: newly diagnosed GD, antithyroid drugs for less than 3 months. RNA from PBMCs was the source of the TCR library. For TCR beta, libraries came from iRepertoire HTBI primers and Arm-PCR of CDR3 regions. TCRdb analysed the multiplex PCR reads with MiXCR anew, one entry per CDR3 protein. This sample has hundreds of thousands of distinct CDR3 sequences, with roughly 15% found just once. The sample also formed part of further work on T cells in Graves' hyperthyroidism and ophthalmopathy. Turning to that study: Together with thyroid ultrasound, orbital computed tomography, serum thyroxine and TRAb, clinical symptoms were used for diagnoses.

The sample consisted of peripheral blood mononuclear cells (PBMCs), taken at new diagnosis, from a patient treated with antithyroid drugs. The receptor's source is a woman aged 30 to 39 with Graves disease.

The CDR3 protein is CSAPIAGAETQYF. DNA of the CDR3: TGCAGTGCTCCAATAGCGGGAGCAGAGACCCAGTACTTC. The gene calls are TRBV20-1 and TRBJ2-5; TRBD2 matches at 9 bases. CDR1 is DFQATT, CDR2 SNEGSKA, per germline (reference sequence). J gave up 4 bases and V 5 bases, and 5 bases lay outside the gene matches. The CDR3 length is 13 residues.